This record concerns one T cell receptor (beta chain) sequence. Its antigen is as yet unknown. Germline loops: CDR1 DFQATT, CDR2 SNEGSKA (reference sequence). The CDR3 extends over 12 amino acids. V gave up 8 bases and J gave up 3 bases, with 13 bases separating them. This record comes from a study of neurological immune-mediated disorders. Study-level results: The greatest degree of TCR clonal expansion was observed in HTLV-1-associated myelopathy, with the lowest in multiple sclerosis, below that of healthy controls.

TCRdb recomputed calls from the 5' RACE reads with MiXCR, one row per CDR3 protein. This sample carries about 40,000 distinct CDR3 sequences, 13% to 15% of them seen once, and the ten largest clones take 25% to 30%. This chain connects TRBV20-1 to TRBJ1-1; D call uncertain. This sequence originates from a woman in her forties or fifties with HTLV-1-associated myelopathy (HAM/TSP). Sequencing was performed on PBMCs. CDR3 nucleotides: TGCAGTACTTACCCCGGGGACACTGAAGCTTTCTTT. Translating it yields CSTYPGDTEAFF.